These 23 T cell receptor beta chains were sequenced from one sample in a study of blood T cell repertoires in COVID-19 (dated by TCRdb to about 2020). To prepare the library, the immunoSEQ multiplex PCR assay was applied. TCRdb re-hosts the immuneACCESS table, in-frame sequences only. Its copies lack some clones; in the studies checked, an unresolved V gene accounts for under half of them, and the cause for the rest is not known. A total of under 300,000 clones appear in this sample, roughly nine tenths of them only once. About 12% of the sample is taken by the ten largest. Sequencing was done on a sample of peripheral blood. All receptors derive from a woman aged 25 to 45 with COVID-19, enrolled during active disease.

The chain couples TRBV6-6 to TRBJ2-2; 9 bases agree with TRBD1. The J segment lost 1 base and the V segment lost 5 bases, leaving 8 bases of the junction unmatched. The CDR3 covers 17 residues. From germline, CDR1 is MNHNY and CDR2 SVGAGI (reference sequence). The CDR3 sequence is CASSPSQGARNTGELFF. The DNA for the CDR3 is TGTGCCAGCAGTCCGTCACAGGGGGCGCGGAACACCGGGGAGCTGTTTTTT.

This clone was found once. The V call is TRBV4-1, the J call TRBJ1-1; D uncertain. From germline, CDR1 is MGHRA and CDR2 YSYEKL. V shed 6 bases and J shed 3 bases, with 17 bases lying between them. The CDR3 has 15 amino acids. CDR3 sequence reads: CASRRESREYTEAFF. The CDR3 coding sequence is TGCGCCAGCAGAAGGGAGTCGAGGGAATACACTGAAGCTTTCTTT.

The V and J genes are TRBV28 and TRBJ2-2; 9 bases line up with TRBD2. CDR1 and CDR2 (germline): MDHEN, SYDVKM. The CDR3 consists of 18 residues. With 3 bases clipped from V and 4 bases from J, the junction kept 12 bases outside the gene matches. The CDR3 DNA reads as TGTGCCAGCAGTTTGGGGGCCCCTAGCGGGGCTGGCACCGGGGAGCTGTTTTTT. Translation: CASSLGAPSGAGTGELFF.

The CDR3 DNA sequence: TGTGCCAGCAGGTTCAAACCGGGACAGGGCACAGATACGCAGTATTTT. Amino acid sequence: CASRFKPGQGTDTQYF. V gene TRBV28 combines with J gene TRBJ2-3; 8 nucleotides align to TRBD1. Germline V gene lookup returns CDR1 MDHEN and CDR2 SYDVKM. The CDR3 covers 16 residues. Trimming cost V 6 bases and J 1 base; bases outside gene matches: 9.

The V gene is TRBV10-2, the J gene TRBJ2-5; TRBD2 is a possible D gene (5 bases). V lost 0 bases and J lost 9, with 5 bases in between. The CDR3 extends over 11 amino acids. The germline CDR1 and CDR2 sequences are WSHSY and SAAADI. The CDR3 DNA follows: TGCGCCAGCAGTGAGTCGAGGGCCCAGTACTTC. Amino acid sequence: CASSESRAQYF.

The chain links TRBV5-5 to TRBJ1-3; no clear D. The CDR3 has 14 residues. From germline, CDR1 is SGHKS and CDR2 YYEKEE (reference sequence). V lost 1 base and J lost 3, with 8 bases in between. CDR3 bases: TGTGCCAGCAGCTTGATAGACAATGGAAACACCATATATTTT. Translating gives CASSLIDNGNTIYF.

This clone was counted only a few times. The chain couples TRBV6-1 to TRBJ1-2, with TRBD1 matching 10 bases. V dropped 2 bases and J dropped 8; count of bases not matched to a gene: 14. Germline CDR1 and CDR2: MNHNS and SASEGT. The CDR3 covers 17 residues. CDR3 coding DNA: TGTGCCAGCAGTGAAAGGGACAGGGGAGGGATATATTCCGGCTACACCTTC. Its translation is CASSERDRGGIYSGYTF.

The J gene is TRBJ2-7, the V gene TRBV19; 9 nucleotides align to TRBD1. CDR1 and CDR2 from the germline V gene are LNHDA and SQIVND (reference sequence). The CDR3 length is 15 residues. The V and J ends lost 6 bases and 4 bases, in that order; junction bases with no gene match: 10. DNA of the CDR3: TGTGCCAGTAGCTGCGACAGGGGGATTATTTACGAGCAGTACTTC. Translating it yields CASSCDRGIIYEQYF. Filled out from reference TRBV19 and TRBJ2-7, the complete variable domain reads DGGITQSPKYLFRKEGQNVTLSCEQNLNHDAMYWYRQDPGQGLRLIYYSQIVNDFQKGDIAEGYSVSREKKESFPLTVTSAQKNPTAFYLCASSCDRGIIYEQYFGPGTRLTVT.

The count of this clone is one. This chain connects TRBV4-1 to TRBJ2-5; 7 bases are a match to TRBD2. The CDR3 is 15 residues long. Unmatched junction bases numbered 10, after V lost 2 bases and J lost 7 bases. The germline V gene encodes CDR1 MGHRA and CDR2 YSYEKL. Here the CDR3 DNA reads TGCGCCAGCAGCCAACTAGCGGACTCGGGCTGGACCCAGTACTTC. Translating gives CASSQLADSGWTQYF.

CDR3 protein: CASSLLVASAGPREQYF. CDR3 nucleotide sequence: TGTGCCAGCAGCTTGTTGGTGGCCTCGGCGGGGCCACGCGAGCAGTACTTC. This chain connects TRBV5-6 to TRBJ2-7, with D perhaps TRBD2 (6 bases). CDR1 is SGHDT and CDR2 is YYEEEE in the germline V gene. The CDR3 runs 17 residues. Deletions cut 1 base from V and 6 bases from J, with 23 bases between.

The rearrangement links TRBV7-9 to TRBJ2-2, with 13 bases identical to TRBD2. CDR3 length equals 17 residues. Germline CDR1 and CDR2: SEHNR and FQNEAQ (reference sequence). V shed 5 bases and J 1 base; nucleotides not matched to a gene: 4. The CDR3 nucleotides read TGTGCCAGCAGCGCGGGACTAGCGGGACTGAACACCGGGGAGCTGTTTTTT. Protein: CASSAGLAGLNTGELFF.

In its sample, this clone was seen once. This rearrangement joins TRBV10-3 to TRBJ1-2; a possible D gene is TRBD1 (5 bases). V was shortened by 3 bases and J by 12 bases, with 23 bases between the two germline ends. Germline loops: CDR1 ENHRY, CDR2 SYGVKD. CDR3 length: 15 residues. The CDR3 DNA reads as TGTGCCATCAGTGATGTGGGGGGGACTCTCTTGGGGAACACCTTC. This gives the protein CAISDVGGTLLGNTF.

The rearrangement joins TRBV7-8 to TRBJ2-1, with 7 bases that match TRBD2. Germline V gene sequence: CDR1 SGHVS, CDR2 FQNEAQ. J was trimmed by 0 bases and V by 6 bases; bases with no gene match: 11. CDR3 length equals 17 residues. CDR3 nucleotides: TGTGCCAGCAGGATAAAGTTTGCGGGGGACTCCTACAATGAGCAGTTCTTC. Amino acid sequence: CASRIKFAGDSYNEQFF.

The rearrangement joins TRBV13 to TRBJ2-5, with D perhaps matching TRBD2 (6 bases). The CDR3 covers 16 residues. With 4 bases removed from V and 4 bases from J, the gap between germline ends came to 19 bases. Per germline, CDR1 PRHDT and CDR2 FYEKMQ (reference sequence). In DNA form, the CDR3 reads TGTGCCAGCAGCTCCTTCCTGGTGGGGGACTCAGAGACCCAGTACTTC. Encoded protein: CASSSFLVGDSETQYF.

The chain employs TRBV20-1 and TRBJ1-1; D is undetermined. Germline V gene lookup returns CDR1 DFQATT and CDR2 SNEGSKA (reference sequence). There are 11 residues in the CDR3. The V end was cut by 1 base, the J end by 11 bases, with 11 bases between. CDR3 nucleotides: TGCAGTGCTAGAGGTGCCGGGGAGGCTTTCTTT. Its translation: CSARGAGEAFF.

This clone was seen a handful of times. The chain is built from TRBV9 and TRBJ2-7; 9 bases align to TRBD1. Trimming cost V 0 bases and J 5 bases; bases outside gene matches: 9. Germline V CDR1 and CDR2: SGDLS, YYNGEE. The length of the CDR3 is 16 residues. The CDR3 nucleotides are TGTGCCAGCAGCGTAGAGCTGGGACAGGGTACCGACGAGCAGTACTTC. Protein product: CASSVELGQGTDEQYF.

In DNA form, the CDR3 reads TGTGCCAGCAGTTGGGGGGAGGGCACAGATACGCAGTATTTT. Protein: CASSWGEGTDTQYF. The rearrangement links TRBV27 to TRBJ2-3, with D perhaps matching TRBD2 (6 bases). The CDR3 totals 14 residues. V lost 4 bases, J lost 1 base, and 9 bases lay in between. CDR1 and CDR2 (germline): MNHEY, SMNVEV (reference sequence).

The rearrangement uses TRBV10-1 and TRBJ2-1; possible D gene TRBD2, 5 bases. The CDR3 totals 13 residues. The V end lost 8 bases, the J end lost 4 bases, and 12 bases lay between the germline ends. Germline CDR1 and CDR2: WNHNN and SYGVQD (reference sequence). The CDR3 DNA follows: TGCGCCAGCGCGGGCATGATATACAATGAGCAGTTCTTC. Translation gives CASAGMIYNEQFF.

This chain uses TRBV27 with TRBJ2-7, with D perhaps matching TRBD1 (6 bases). Germline lookup yields CDR1 MNHEY and CDR2 SMNVEV (reference sequence). The CDR3 consists of 12 residues. Trimming left V 3 bases short and J 6 bases short, with 9 bases between. Here the CDR3 reads CASSFIRGEQYF. CDR3 coding DNA: TGTGCCAGCAGTTTCATCAGGGGCGAGCAGTACTTC.

This clone occurred a few times. The sample carries other DNA sequences with the same CDR3. The CDR3 region has the DNA TGTGCCAGCAGTTTACGAGGGGGCAATGAGCAGTTCTTC. Protein: CASSLRGGNEQFF. V usage is TRBV27 and J usage is TRBJ2-1; possible D gene TRBD1, 6 bases. The CDR3 runs to 13 residues. Deletions cut 2 bases from V and 6 bases from J, with 8 bases between. Germline V gives CDR1 MNHEY, CDR2 SMNVEV (reference sequence).

J is TRBJ2-7 and V is TRBV7-8; D possibly corresponds to TRBD1 (5 bases). CDR3 length: 15 residues. V gave up 0 bases and J gave up 3 bases, with 12 bases separating them. The germline gives CDR1 SGHVS, CDR2 FQNEAQ. The CDR3 region is CASSLADRTLYEQYF. CDR3 in DNA: TGTGCCAGCAGCTTAGCTGACAGAACTCTCTACGAGCAGTACTTC.

This chain uses TRBV5-4 with TRBJ2-7; D remains unclear. CDR1 SGHNT and CDR2 YYREEE come from the germline V gene (reference sequence). The CDR3 totals 14 residues. V was shortened by 4 bases and J by 3 bases, with 14 bases between the two germline ends. The CDR3 region is CASSAPDGDYEQYF. CDR3 coding DNA: TGTGCCAGCAGCGCCCCCGACGGAGACTACGAGCAGTACTTC.

The chain is built from TRBV7-9 and TRBJ2-1; TRBD2 matches 7 bases. This CDR3 is built from 17 residues. V lost 5 bases and J lost 3; bases outside the gene matches: 13. Germline values: CDR1 SEHNR, CDR2 FQNEAQ (reference sequence). CDR3 region: CASSEAWSWDYYNEQFF. CDR3 sequence (DNA): TGTGCCAGCAGCGAGGCCTGGAGTTGGGACTACTACAATGAGCAGTTCTTC.